These 18 T cell receptor beta chains were sequenced from one sample in a study of blood T cells in healthy people across ages. A second roughly 7 to 12 cycle PCR used barcoded and J-beta primers. MiXCR, applied by TCRdb to the 5' RACE reads, yields one record per CDR3 protein. Here the sample spans hundreds of thousands of distinct CDR3 sequences, about 54% being singletons. Sequences were obtained from blood. These receptors were collected from a man in his 60s in good health.

The chain has TRBV27 and TRBJ2-4, with 13 bases lining up with TRBD2. This CDR3 is 17 amino acids long. V was pared by 5 bases and J by 3 bases, with 7 bases of the junction left unmatched. Germline values: CDR1 MNHEY, CDR2 SMNVEV (reference sequence). In nucleotides, the CDR3 is TGTGCCAGCAGTCCACTAGCGGGGGGGTTCGGCAAAAACATTCAGTACTTC. Translation: CASSPLAGGFGKNIQYF.

The V gene is TRBV27, the J gene TRBJ2-3; 8 bases fit TRBD2. Unmatched junction bases numbered 3, after V lost 0 bases and J lost 4 bases. The CDR3 consists of 15 residues. Germline CDR1 reads MNHEY; CDR2 reads SMNVEV (reference sequence). CDR3 amino acids: CASSLSRGGPDTQYF. The DNA for the CDR3 is TGTGCCAGCAGTTTATCACGGGGGGGCCCAGATACGCAGTATTTT.

The table lists this clonotype with a count of one. The chain has TRBV20-1 and TRBJ2-3; 8 bases are shared with TRBD1. This CDR3 is built from 16 residues. V lost 0 bases to trimming and J lost 7 bases; unmatched junction nucleotides: 12. Germline V CDR1 and CDR2: DFQATT, SNEGSKA (reference sequence). CDR3 nucleotides: TGCAGTGCTAGAGATTCGTCGACAGGGGATACGCATACGCAGTATTTT. It specifies CSARDSSTGDTHTQYF.

V and J are TRBV25-1 and TRBJ2-3, with D perhaps being TRBD1 or TRBD2 (5 bases each). The CDR3 runs 15 residues. Deletions cut 2 bases from V and 4 bases from J, with 13 bases between. The germline V gene has CDR1 MGHDK and CDR2 SYGVNS. The CDR3: CASSETGAAADTQYF. The CDR3 bases are TGTGCCAGCAGTGAAACCGGGGCGGCGGCAGATACGCAGTATTTT.

The chain carries TRBV29-1 and TRBJ2-2; D not resolved. Germline CDR1 reads SQVTM; CDR2 reads ANQGSEA. The CDR3 length is 14 residues. The V end lost 6 bases, the J end lost 1 base, and 12 bases lay between the germline ends. The chain's CDR3 is CSVRGDMNTGELFF. The DNA of the CDR3 is TGCAGCGTCCGTGGCGACATGAACACCGGGGAGCTGTTTTTT.

In its sample, this clonotype was seen a few times. The chain couples TRBV7-6 to TRBJ1-2; the match to TRBD1 covers 7 bases. CDR3 length: 14 residues. Germline lookup yields CDR1 SGHVS and CDR2 FNYEAQ. Losses at the gene ends were 5 bases for V and 4 bases for J; bases not matched to a gene: 7. The CDR3 bases are TGTGCCAGCAGCCCCGGGACAGAGCCCTATGGCTACACCTTC. This translates into CASSPGTEPYGYTF.

The chain joins TRBV6-1 to TRBJ2-7; D assignment may be TRBD1 or TRBD2 (5 bases each). V was cut by 6 bases and J by 3 bases, with 18 bases left in between. CDR3 length: 15 amino acids. Germline-derived CDR1 and CDR2 are MNHNS and SASEGT. The CDR3 sequence is CASSMVRGSGYEQYF. Written as DNA, the CDR3 is TGTGCCAGCAGCATGGTGAGGGGCTCGGGCTACGAGCAGTACTTC.

The J gene is TRBJ2-5, the V gene TRBV5-6; 8 nucleotides align to TRBD2. V dropped 1 base and J dropped 1; count of bases not matched to a gene: 3. The CDR3 is 15 amino acids. Germline CDR1 SGHDT, CDR2 YYEEEE. CDR3 sequence reads: CASSLRRGAQETQYF. In DNA, the CDR3 is TGTGCCAGCAGCTTGCGGCGGGGGGCCCAAGAGACCCAGTACTTC.

This clonotype has only one observation. The chain carries TRBV10-3 and TRBJ1-2; 11 bases map to TRBD1. This CDR3 region has 13 residues. The germline V gene has CDR1 ENHRY and CDR2 SYGVKD. Germline trimming cut 6 bases from V and 8 bases from J; bases unmatched to any gene: 5. The DNA of the CDR3 is TGTGCCATCAGAGGGACAGGGGGTGACGGCTACACCTTC. This codes for CAIRGTGGDGYTF.

V usage is TRBV24-1 and J usage is TRBJ2-5, with D tentatively TRBD2 (7 bases). Germline values: CDR1 KGHDR, CDR2 SFDVKD. V lost 5 bases to trimming and J lost 11 bases, with 20 bases between them. The CDR3 extends over 14 amino acids. CDR3: CATSVGGASSEQYF. As DNA, the CDR3 is TGTGCCACCAGTGTGGGGGGGGCCTCTAGTGAGCAGTACTTC.

This clonotype was seen a few times. V gene TRBV29-1 combines with J gene TRBJ2-7; TRBD1 aligns across 9 bases. The V gene's germline CDR1 is SQVTM and CDR2 ANQGSEA. V shed 4 bases and J 3 bases; nucleotides not matched to a gene: 4. The CDR3 is made up of 13 amino acids. The CDR3 spells CSVGGTGYYEQYF. The CDR3 region has the DNA TGCAGCGTTGGGGGGACAGGGTACTACGAGCAGTACTTC.

The table lists this clonotype with many counts. This rearrangement joins TRBV28 to TRBJ2-3, with D perhaps matching TRBD1 or TRBD2 (5 bases each). The CDR3 sequence is 12 residues long. Trimming took 6 bases from V and 1 from J, leaving 5 bases between them. Germline lookup yields CDR1 MDHEN and CDR2 SYDVKM. CDR3 in amino acids: CASRGGTDTQYF. CDR3 bases: TGTGCCAGCAGGGGGGGCACAGATACGCAGTATTTT.

This clonotype occurred many times. The chain joins TRBV25-1 to TRBJ2-7; D is undetermined. Between the trimmed V and J ends, which lost 3 bases and 5 bases, there was a span of 5 bases. The CDR3 runs 11 residues. Germline CDR1 and CDR2: MGHDK and SYGVNS. The CDR3 here is CASSDRDEQYF. DNA of the CDR3: TGTGCCAGCAGTGATAGGGACGAGCAGTACTTC.

This clonotype was detected only once. V gene TRBV9 combines with J gene TRBJ2-1, with D unclear. The CDR3 contains 13 residues. Looked up from germline, CDR1 is SGDLS and CDR2 is YYNGEE. Trimming cost V 1 base and J 7 bases, with 9 bases left between them. The CDR3 here is CASSVSPGNEQFF. CDR3 coding DNA: TGTGCCAGCAGCGTAAGCCCTGGGAATGAGCAGTTCTTC.

The chain joins TRBV5-1 to TRBJ2-2; TRBD2 matches 10 bases. Germline V lookup: CDR1 SGHRS, CDR2 YFSETQ. This CDR3 region has 15 residues. With 4 bases clipped from V and 6 bases from J, the junction kept 6 bases outside the gene matches. The CDR3 sequence is CASSPGLAFPGELFF. In DNA, the CDR3 is TGCGCCAGCAGCCCGGGACTAGCGTTTCCCGGGGAGCTGTTTTTT.

This chain joins TRBV20-1 and TRBJ2-3; maybe TRBD2 (7 bases). The CDR3 covers 12 residues. Germline assignment: CDR1 DFQATT and CDR2 SNEGSKA (reference sequence). Between the trimmed V and J ends, which lost 6 bases and 11 bases, there was a span of 18 bases. The CDR3 spells CSAHRGGPGQYF. The CDR3 bases are TGCAGTGCCCATAGGGGGGGACCCGGGCAGTATTTT.

The chain employs TRBV7-2 and TRBJ2-5; D not resolved. Trimming left V 4 bases short and J 1 base short, with 7 bases between. Germline CDR1 and CDR2: SGHTA and FQGNSA. There are 13 residues in the CDR3. CDR3 coding DNA: TGTGCCAGCAGCTCCCCCATCCAAGAGACCCAGTACTTC. Its translation: CASSSPIQETQYF.

With respect to this clonotype: Germline is not matched at one junction end, which may reflect a read error. The chain uses TRBV5-1 and TRBJ2-1; TRBD2 matches 7 bases. CDR3 length equals 17 residues. Looked up from germline, CDR1 is SGHRS and CDR2 is YFSETQ. The CDR3 spells CASSLELATSSYSEQFF. CDR3 nucleotide sequence: TGCGCCAGCAGCTTGGAACTAGCGACAAGCTCCTACAGTGAGCAGTTCTTC.